This T cell receptor (beta chain) was recovered during a study of T cells in tuberculosis. Study-wide results and limits: Shorter CDR3-alpha in active tuberculosis partly drove smaller distances. Smaller distances to GMM-specific TCRs suggested their expansion in active tuberculosis.

The V gene lost 8 bases and the J gene lost 2 bases, with 7 bases spanning the gap. This CDR3 region has 11 residues. Germline V gene data show CDR1 as MDHEN and CDR2 as SYDVKM. Each clinical donor contributed on average about 92,000 T cells from unsorted cryopreserved PBMC. The assay was immunoSEQ multiplex PCR, and TCRdb's table has in-frame clones only and misses some. In the table there are more than 9,000 clones, just under 95% of which are singletons. On this clone: Its antigen is unknown.

The material sequenced was PBMCs. The genes are TRBV28 and TRBJ2-7; no reliable D call. The TCR originated in an adult with tuberculosis. The CDR3 region is CASCQAYEQYF. The CDR3 DNA sequence: TGTGCCAGCTGCCAGGCCTACGAGCAGTACTTC.